This TCR beta chain was documented in a study of OX40 agonist ivuxolimab in advanced cancers. Turning to the study itself: Prior anti-PD-1, anti-PD-L1 or anti-CTLA-4 therapy was allowed; 35% to 40% had some. There were three patients with partial responses, one having hepatocellular carcinoma and two cutaneous melanoma. Overall study results and limits: Compared with others, partial responders at 0.1-3.0 mg/kg displayed clonal expansion among the lowest. Clones of CD4+ and CD8+ blood T cells grew by week 6 at doses of 0.1 to 3.0 mg/kg.

With respect to this clone: Its antigen is undetermined.

Measured with immunoSEQ multiplex PCR; TCRdb has only the in-frame clones, and not every one. The sample consists of tens of thousands of clones, roughly 87% of them appearing once. Germline V gene sequence: CDR1 SGHTA, CDR2 FQGNSA. V lost 1 base to trimming and J lost 3 bases; unmatched junction nucleotides: 2. The CDR3 length is 14 residues. The starting material was CD4+ or CD8+ T cells sorted from blood, obtained in a trial of the OX40 agonist ivuxolimab. The origin of this receptor is an adult with an advanced solid tumor such as melanoma, head and neck, liver or kidney cancer. The chain joins TRBV7-2 to TRBJ2-7; TRBD2 agrees at 8 bases. The CDR3 nucleotides are TGTGCCAGCAGCTTAGTTGGGACTAGCTACGAGCAGTACTTC. Amino acid sequence: CASSLVGTSYEQYF.